This section outlines one T cell receptor (beta chain) sequence together with its context. This clonotype was seen many times. Which antigen it targets is not known. The input lacks base qualities; no much larger clone sits a single base away. TCR beta CDR3 regions were amplified from RNA transcripts. The first round of RT-PCR for the TCR CDR3 was performed with the HTBI primer set and the Qiagen OneStep RT-PCR kit. A second multiplex PCR round built the libraries, followed by size selection and purification. The libraries were sequenced on an Illumina HiSeq2000 using paired-end 100 bp reads. Per the authors' processing: SOAPnuke was used to process the raw data, throwing out any read that contained adapters or uncalled bases, had a mean Phred below 15, or lacked an exact constant-primer or identifier match. High-quality paired reads were merged with COPE v1.2.5, and unique nucleotide sequences were defined as clonotypes. MiTCR v1.1 was used to align clonotypes to the IMGT TRBV, TRBD and TRBJ reference segments. The analysis included only V-J combinations with a frequency above 0.0001, which together covered around 99% of the repertoires. A TCS score was defined as the ratio of F50 (clonal expansion) to E x V (chaos), with BLOSUM62-based TCRdist applied between CDR3 peptides within each V-J. Welch's t-statistics and random forest reduced just over 500 V-J features to 10 to 15, which were used in a naive Bayes classifier (R e1071). Thyroid-blood repertoire similarity was quantified with the Morisita-Horn index. TCRdb reprocessed the public reads (quality trimming at Q25 with fastp, clone calling with MiXCR) and kept in-frame beta chains. Entries are consolidated by CDR3 protein sequence, retaining the most common genes and DNA. The authors' filters were not applied to this entry. Within this sample are 30,000 to 35,000 distinct CDR3 sequences, with roughly half of them counted one time only. The ten largest account for about 25% of the sample.

The data belong to a study of T cells in Graves' hyperthyroidism and ophthalmopathy (dated by TCRdb to between 2019 and 2020). In terms of the full investigation: Peripheral blood was collected at initial diagnosis, before any treatment. For training and testing, the 100 patients in the discovery cohort were randomly divided in a 7:3 ratio. Thyroid tissue and blood T-cell repertoires from six Graves' hyperthyroidism patients were also compared in the study. Whether ophthalmopathy could be predicted prospectively was tested in an independent validation cohort made up of fewer than 20 hyperthyroidism patients plus 17 patients who later progressed to ophthalmopathy. A discovery cohort of 95 to 100 patients, roughly 40 with Graves' ophthalmopathy and about 60 with stable Graves' hyperthyroidism, was used to find distinguishing TCR V-J signatures. The paper describes TCR Vbeta CDR3 sequencing of about 140 peripheral blood samples, made up of approximately 40 ophthalmopathy patients, roughly 80 hyperthyroidism patients and about 17 progressor patients. Following sampling, methimazole starting at 30 mg daily was given to hyperthyroidism patients, and high-dose intravenous methylprednisolone was given to ophthalmopathy patients.

The CDR3 measures 15 amino acids from cysteine to phenylalanine. Only the CDR3 region is kept as DNA, spanning 45 bases read in frame from base 1. As encoded in the germline V gene, CDR1 is MNHEY while CDR2 is SVGAGI. The V and J ends are trimmed by 5 bases and 0 bases, leaving 11 bases between them. Moderately to severely active disease, a Clinical Activity Score of at least 3, a NOSPECS grade of at least 4, and a duration under 3 months were present in ophthalmopathy patients. Any patient with an uncontrolled infection, another autoimmune disease, pregnancy or lactation was excluded. Diagnoses were based on clinical symptoms, serum thyroxine and TRAb, thyroid ultrasound and orbital computed tomography. PBMCs were separated from roughly 10 ml of fresh peripheral blood using Ficoll-Paque density gradient centrifugation. Total RNA was extracted with Trizol reagent, and quality was checked on an Agilent 2100 Bioanalyzer.

Overall results and qualifications from the work: During validation, the model predicted progression to ophthalmopathy a median of about 6.3 months ahead of onset, with 60% to 71% sensitivity and around 72% specificity. Most expanded thyroid clonotypes (frequency above 0.001) were also found in blood, which suggests that blood repertoires may mirror thyroid immune responses. In cross-validation, a model built on a 13 V-J signature told ophthalmopathy apart from stable hyperthyroidism with just under 90% sensitivity and about 81% specificity, and in testing the same model reached 80%/75%. No statistical method was used to fix the sample size in advance, and group allocation was not hidden from the investigators.

This sequence originates from a woman between 35 and 50 years old with Graves' ophthalmopathy. The receptor chain draws on TRBV6-5 and TRBJ2-1; the D region is possibly TRBD1 or TRBD2, each matching across 5 bases. Sequencing was carried out using blood. The CDR3 has the sequence CASSKGRNSYNEQFF. Here is the DNA: TGTGCCAGCAGTAAGGGACGAAACTCCTACAATGAGCAGTTCTTC.